This T cell receptor beta chain was sequenced during a study of blood T cell repertoires in COVID-19. Study-level information: COVID-19 samples collected from the United States, Italy and Spain covered acute and convalescent phases. Sources were T cells, B-cell-depleted T cells, or PBMCs; the material itself was cDNA or gDNA.

The CDR3 is made up of 17 amino acids. The trim removed 5 bases at V and 0 bases at J, leaving 6 bases unmatched. From germline, CDR1 is SGHTA and CDR2 FQGNSA. As originally analysed: Using reference gene primer amplification, nucleated cell counts were estimated. The repertoire was sequenced with immunoSEQ multiplex PCR; TCRdb's copy has only in-frame clones and lacks some. V, J and clone size are taken as reported in that table, and D and trimming were inferred from the DNA itself. Of fewer than 100,000 clones in the sample, 86% were seen once. Sequenced sample: peripheral blood. The gene calls are TRBV7-2 and TRBJ2-6, with 8 bases aligning to TRBD2. This receptor was obtained from a man between 50 and 59 years old with acute or convalescent COVID-19. CDR3 sequence (DNA): TGTGCCAGCAGCCCGGCGGGGGGCTACTCTGGGGCCAACGTCCTGACTTTC. It codes for CASSPAGGYSGANVLTF.